The clone carrying this TCR beta chain was detected only once. The data originate from a study of blood T cell repertoires in COVID-19. The authors' processing: Amplified reference gene primers provided the basis for estimating nucleated cell counts. Only in-frame clones appear in the TCRdb table, and some are missing; sequencing was by immunoSEQ multiplex PCR. From that table come the V and J calls and clone size; the DNA was used to work out D and trimming. The sample records approximately 200,000 clones, 65% to 90% being singletons. Germline V CDR1 and CDR2: LNHDA, SQIVND (reference sequence). This CDR3 is built from 14 residues. Trimming took 7 bases from V and 2 from J, leaving 12 bases between them.

The chain has TRBV19 and TRBJ2-1, with D perhaps matching TRBD2 (7 bases). The clonotype originates from a man aged 45-65 years with acute or convalescent COVID-19. Sequencing used peripheral blood. Written as DNA, the CDR3 is TGTGCCAGTACCCCGGGGGGCGCCTACAATGAGCAGTTCTTC. As protein: CASTPGGAYNEQFF.